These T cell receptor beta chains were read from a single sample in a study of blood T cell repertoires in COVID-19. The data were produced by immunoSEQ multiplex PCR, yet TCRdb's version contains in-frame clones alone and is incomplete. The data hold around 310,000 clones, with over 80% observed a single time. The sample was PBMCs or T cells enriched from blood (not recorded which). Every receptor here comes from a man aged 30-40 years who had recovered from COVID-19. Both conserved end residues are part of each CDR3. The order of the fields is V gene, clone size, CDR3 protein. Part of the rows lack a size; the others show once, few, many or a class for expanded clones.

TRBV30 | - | CAWFRQEWEQYF
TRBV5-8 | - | CASSSGTGRNYGYTF
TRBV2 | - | CASSEAPGSETQYF
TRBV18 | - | CASSTSISNEQFF
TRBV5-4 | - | CASSRQDAYEQYF
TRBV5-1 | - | CASSISGGAGETQYF
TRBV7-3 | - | CASSPAGGNTEAFF
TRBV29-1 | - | CSVGGVKDYGYTF
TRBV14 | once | CASSQDRSFGEKLFF
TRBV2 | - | CASSEAEDSLQHF
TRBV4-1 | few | CASSQEDRVVSDTQYF
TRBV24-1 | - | CATSHSDRVSGYTF
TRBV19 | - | CASSFGQETYEQYF
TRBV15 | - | CATSRRDRGTGELFF
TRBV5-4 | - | CASSFGGAANTGELFF
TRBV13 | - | CASSLEGGRSYEQYF
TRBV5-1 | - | CASSLSGQENSPLHF
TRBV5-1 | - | CASSSLAGGRPSMGEQFF
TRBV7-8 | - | CASSQGQGANNEQFF
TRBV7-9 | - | CASSLDRGGGNTIYF
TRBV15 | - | CATSRDLSSPLHF
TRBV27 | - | CASSPRQGLNYEQYF
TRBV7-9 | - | CASSQSGGTEAFF
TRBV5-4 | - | CASSDRANYGYTF
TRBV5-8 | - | CASTSRGRGNEQFF
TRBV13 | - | CASSRQGVDGTDTQYF
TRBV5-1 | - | CASSTGQGSTDTQYF
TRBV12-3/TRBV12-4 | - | CASSNGQGHGYTF
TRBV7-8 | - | CASSLGSGFGNQPQHF
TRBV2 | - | CASSPEARYTDTQYF
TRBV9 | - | CASGKDRVEGYTF
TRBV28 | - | CASSFAYRGPTYNEQFF
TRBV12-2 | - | CASRLGPRQGISYNEQFF
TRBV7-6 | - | CASSYDSLEQFF
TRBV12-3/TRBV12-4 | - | CASSTGLGYEQYF
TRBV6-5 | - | CASSDNRGNQPQHF
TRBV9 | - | CASSPELRGAYEQFF
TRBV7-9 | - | CASSPGQGLYGYTF
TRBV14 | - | CASSPRRGHTGNTIYF
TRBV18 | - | CASSPGADTQYF
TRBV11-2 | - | CASSPRTGGGETQYF
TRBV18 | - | CASSPGPSYGYTF
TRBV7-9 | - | CASSLSGVFYGYTF
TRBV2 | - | CASSETIQETQYF
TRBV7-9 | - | CASSRRGRDSSEKLFF
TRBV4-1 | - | CASSQEIGGQEYQPQHF
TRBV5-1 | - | CASSSDSSGANVLTF